This T cell receptor beta chain was recovered during a study of a mutant IDH1 vaccine in newly diagnosed glioma. The overall study: Onset of vaccination occurred 4-6 weeks following radiotherapy alone, or with temozolomide cycles. Most had both radiotherapy and temozolomide beforehand; others had only one.

Profiling relied on immunoSEQ multiplex PCR, and the TCRdb table lists in-frame clones only, not all of them. Among about 54,000 clones, approximately 81% were seen once, and the ten largest hold 3.5% to 5%. Time point described: week 35, safety follow-up. Doses of 300 ug of mutant IDH1 20-mer peptide were given with topical imiquimod. In regard to this clone: What it binds is not known.

Germline-derived CDR1 and CDR2 are SEHNR and FQNEAQ (reference sequence). The CDR3 loop spans 14 amino acids. V was clipped by 4 bases and J by 7 bases, with 14 bases between them. This clonotype was obtained from a young woman with glioma. The source was PBMCs, collected from a glioma patient whose treatment included an IDH1 peptide vaccine. The chain carries TRBV7-9 and TRBJ2-1; D is possibly TRBD1 (5 bases). The CDR3 region has the DNA TGTGCCAGCAGCTCCGTGACAGTGGGGAATGAGCAGTTCTTC. Its translation is CASSSVTVGNEQFF.